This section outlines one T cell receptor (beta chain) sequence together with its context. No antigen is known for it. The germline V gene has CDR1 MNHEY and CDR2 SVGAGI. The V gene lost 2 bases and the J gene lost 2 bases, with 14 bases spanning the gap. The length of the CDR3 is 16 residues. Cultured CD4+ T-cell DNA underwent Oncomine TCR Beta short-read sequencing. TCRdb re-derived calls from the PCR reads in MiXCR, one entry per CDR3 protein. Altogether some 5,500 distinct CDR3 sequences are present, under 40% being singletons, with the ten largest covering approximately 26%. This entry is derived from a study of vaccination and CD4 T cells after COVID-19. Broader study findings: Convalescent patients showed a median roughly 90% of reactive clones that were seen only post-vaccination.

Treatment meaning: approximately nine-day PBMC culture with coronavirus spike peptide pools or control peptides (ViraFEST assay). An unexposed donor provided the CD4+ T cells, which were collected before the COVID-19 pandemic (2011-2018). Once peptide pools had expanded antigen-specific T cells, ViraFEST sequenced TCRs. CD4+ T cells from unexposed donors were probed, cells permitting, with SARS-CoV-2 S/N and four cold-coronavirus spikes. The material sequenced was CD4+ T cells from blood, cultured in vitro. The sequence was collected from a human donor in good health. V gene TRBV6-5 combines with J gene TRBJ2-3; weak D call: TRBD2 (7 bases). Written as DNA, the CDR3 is TGTGCCAGCAGTTACAGTGCGGGGGCCCTCACAGATACGCAGTATTTT. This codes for CASSYSAGALTDTQYF.